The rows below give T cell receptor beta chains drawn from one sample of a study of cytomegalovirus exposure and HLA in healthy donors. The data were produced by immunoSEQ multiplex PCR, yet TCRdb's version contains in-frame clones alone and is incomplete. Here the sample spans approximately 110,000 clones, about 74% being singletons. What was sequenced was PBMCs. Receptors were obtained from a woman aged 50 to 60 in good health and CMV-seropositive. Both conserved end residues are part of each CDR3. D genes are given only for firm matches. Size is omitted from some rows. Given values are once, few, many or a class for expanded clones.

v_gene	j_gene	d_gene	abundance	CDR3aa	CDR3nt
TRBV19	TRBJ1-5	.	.	CASSTLRQSRNQPQHF	TGTGCCAGTAGTACGCTGCGACAGAGCCGAAATCAGCCCCAGCATTTT
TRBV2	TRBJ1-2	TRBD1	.	CASRDRVNYGYTF	TGTGCCAGCAGGGACAGGGTTAACTATGGCTACACCTTC
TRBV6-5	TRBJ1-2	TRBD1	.	CASSLDRARGYTF	TGTGCCAGCAGTCTAGACAGGGCCAGAGGCTACACCTTC
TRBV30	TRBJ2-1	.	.	CAWNTEGSYNEQFF	TGTGCCTGGAACACGGAGGGCTCCTACAATGAGCAGTTCTTC
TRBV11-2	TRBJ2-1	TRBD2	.	CASNLRTSSYNEQFF	TGTGCCAGCAACCTCAGGACTAGCTCCTACAATGAGCAGTTCTTC
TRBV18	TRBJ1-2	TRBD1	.	CASSPTTGDYGYTF	TGTGCCAGCTCACCAACTACAGGGGATTATGGCTACACCTTC
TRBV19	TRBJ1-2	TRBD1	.	CASSLPGQTVNYGYTF	TGTGCCAGTAGTTTACCGGGACAGACCGTTAACTATGGCTACACCTTC
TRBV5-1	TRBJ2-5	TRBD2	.	CASSLGGLAGKETQYF	TGCGCCAGCAGCTTGGGGGGACTAGCGGGGAAAGAGACCCAGTACTTC
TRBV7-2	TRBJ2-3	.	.	CASSLVGASTDTQYF	TGTGCCAGCAGCTTAGTAGGGGCTAGCACAGATACGCAGTATTTT
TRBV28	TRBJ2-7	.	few	CASSSGKGGTYEQYF	TGTGCCAGCAGTTCGGGGAAGGGGGGGACCTACGAGCAGTACTTC
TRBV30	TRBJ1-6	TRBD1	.	CAWSVSAGGGSPLHF	TGTGCCTGGAGTGTAAGTGCAGGGGGCGGTTCACCCCTCCACTTT
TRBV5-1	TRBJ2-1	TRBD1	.	CASSLGQGAYNEQFF	TGCGCCAGCAGCTTGGGACAGGGGGCCTACAATGAGCAGTTCTTC
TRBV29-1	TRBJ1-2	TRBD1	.	CSVGWSIYEGQGYYNNYGYTF	TGCAGCGTTGGTTGGTCAATTTATGAGGGACAGGGGTACTATAATAACTATGGCTACACCTTC
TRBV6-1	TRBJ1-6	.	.	CASSDQTGRGFNSPLHF	TGTGCCAGCAGTGATCAGACAGGTCGAGGCTTTAATTCACCCCTCCACTTT
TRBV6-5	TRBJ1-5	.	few	CASKQHSNQPQHF	TGTGCCAGCAAACAGCATAGCAATCAGCCCCAGCATTTT
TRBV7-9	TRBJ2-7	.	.	CASSLSYEQYF	TGTGCCAGCAGCTTATCATACGAGCAGTACTTC
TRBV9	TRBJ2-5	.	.	CASSVGAGEETQYF	TGTGCCAGCAGCGTAGGTGCAGGGGAAGAGACCCAGTACTTC
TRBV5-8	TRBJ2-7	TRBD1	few	CASSRDSVYEQYF	TGTGCCAGCAGTCGGGACAGCGTATACGAGCAGTACTTC
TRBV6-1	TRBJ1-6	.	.	CASSDVSSYNSPLHF	TGTGCCAGCAGTGACGTGAGCTCCTATAATTCACCCCTCCACTTT
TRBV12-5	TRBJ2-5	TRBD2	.	CASGLDAGRGETQYF	TGTGCTAGTGGTTTGGATGCGGGGAGGGGAGAGACCCAGTACTTC
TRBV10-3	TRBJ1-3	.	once	CAIATGVSGNTIYF	TGTGCCATAGCGACAGGAGTCTCTGGAAACACCATATATTTT
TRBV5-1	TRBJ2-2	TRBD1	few	CASSSGTDVTGELFF	TGCGCCAGCAGCTCCGGGACAGATGTCACCGGGGAGCTGTTTTTT
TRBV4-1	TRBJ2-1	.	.	CASSQALAGTSTNNEQFF	TGCGCCAGCAGCCAGGCCCTCGCAGGGACTTCTACCAACAATGAGCAGTTCTTC
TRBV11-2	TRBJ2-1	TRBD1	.	CASSLVSRRQGSNEQFF	TGTGCCAGCAGCTTAGTCTCACGGAGACAGGGGAGCAATGAGCAGTTCTTC
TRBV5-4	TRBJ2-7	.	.	CASSTLFAGGPYSYEQYF	TGTGCCAGCAGCACCCTATTTGCCGGGGGGCCCTATTCCTACGAGCAGTACTTC
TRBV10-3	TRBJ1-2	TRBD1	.	CAISEFDRGRSGYTF	TGTGCCATCAGTGAGTTTGACAGGGGAAGGAGCGGCTACACCTTC
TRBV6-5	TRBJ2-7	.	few	CASSARTGEQYF	TGTGCCAGCAGTGCCCGTACAGGCGAGCAGTACTTC
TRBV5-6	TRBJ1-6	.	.	CASSLNWGQGDSPLHF	TGTGCCAGCAGCTTGAACTGGGGACAAGGGGATTCACCCCTCCACTTT
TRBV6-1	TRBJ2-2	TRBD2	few	CASRTSGGVTGELFF	TGTGCCAGCAGGACTAGCGGGGGGGTCACCGGGGAGCTGTTTTTT